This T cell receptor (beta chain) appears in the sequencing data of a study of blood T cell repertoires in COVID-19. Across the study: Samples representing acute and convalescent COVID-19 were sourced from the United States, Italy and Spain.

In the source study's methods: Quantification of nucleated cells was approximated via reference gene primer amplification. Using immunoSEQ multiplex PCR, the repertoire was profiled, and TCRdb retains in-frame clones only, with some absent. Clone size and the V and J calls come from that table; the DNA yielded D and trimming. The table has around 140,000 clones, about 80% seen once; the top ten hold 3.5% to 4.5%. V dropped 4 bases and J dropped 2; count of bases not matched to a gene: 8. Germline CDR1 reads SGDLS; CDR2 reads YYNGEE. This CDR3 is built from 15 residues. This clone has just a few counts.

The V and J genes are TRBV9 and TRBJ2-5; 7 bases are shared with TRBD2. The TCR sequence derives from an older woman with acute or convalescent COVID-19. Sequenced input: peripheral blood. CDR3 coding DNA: TGTGCCAGCAGCCCCGGGACTATTATTCAAGAGACCCAGTACTTC. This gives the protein CASSPGTIIQETQYF.